A single sample is the source of the 21 T cell receptor beta chains below, sequenced in a study of cytomegalovirus exposure and HLA in healthy donors. Both 60 Vbeta primers and 13 Jbeta primers went into the PCR. TCRdb's table, derived via immunoSEQ multiplex PCR, lists solely in-frame clones and lacks some. This table holds about 150,000 clones, 80% to 85% found once. Sample: PBMCs. These receptors were collected from a male donor in good health and CMV-seronegative.

Here the CDR3 reads CASSLTVGNTGELFF. The CDR3, as DNA: TGTGCCAGCAGCCTTACAGTAGGGAACACCGGGGAGCTGTTTTTT. The J gene is TRBJ2-2, the V gene TRBV9; the D is unclear. The CDR3 spans 15 residues. Germline loops: CDR1 SGDLS, CDR2 YYNGEE. V shed 4 bases and J shed 1 base, with 11 bases lying between them.

The gene calls are TRBV7-2 and TRBJ1-5, with TRBD1 matching 9 bases. CDR1 SGHTA and CDR2 FQGNSA come from the germline V gene. The CDR3 is 16 amino acids. J gave up 4 bases and V 1 base, and 5 bases lay outside the gene matches. The CDR3 here is CASSLGSGTGNQPQHF. Here the CDR3 DNA reads TGTGCCAGCAGCTTAGGGTCCGGGACAGGGAATCAGCCCCAGCATTTT.

The V call is TRBV7-9, the J call TRBJ1-2; tentatively, D is TRBD1 (6 bases). V gave up 1 base and J gave up 4 bases, with 10 bases separating them. Germline CDR1 and CDR2: SEHNR and FQNEAQ (reference sequence). This CDR3 comprises 14 residues. Here the CDR3 reads CASSLGQAAYGYTF. The CDR3 nucleotides are TGTGCCAGCAGCTTAGGACAGGCCGCCTATGGCTACACCTTC.

This chain links TRBV5-5 with TRBJ1-6; 8 bases are a match to TRBD1. The CDR3 loop spans 14 amino acids. CDR1 is SGHKS, CDR2 YYEKEE, per germline (reference sequence). V lost 5 bases to trimming and J lost 12 bases; unmatched junction nucleotides: 10. This CDR3 reads CASRSGGTGQPLHF. The CDR3 DNA sequence: TGTGCCAGCAGATCTGGCGGGACAGGTCAACCCCTCCACTTT.

The CDR3 nucleotides are TGTGCCAGCAGCCCCGACGGGTTCGTGGTCTATGGCTACACCTTC. This translates into CASSPDGFVVYGYTF. The J gene is TRBJ1-2, the V gene TRBV7-9, with D unclear. Trimming removed 5 bases at V and 4 bases at J, with 17 bases between. Per germline, CDR1 SEHNR and CDR2 FQNEAQ (reference sequence). The CDR3 loop spans 15 amino acids.

The rearrangement uses TRBV28 and TRBJ2-3, with 12 nucleotides matching TRBD2. The ends lost 8 bases at V and 9 bases at J; junction bases unmatched: 9. This CDR3 contains 14 residues. The V gene's germline CDR1 is MDHEN and CDR2 SYDVKM. In nucleotides, the CDR3 is TGTGCCAGCTCCGGGTCTAGCGGGAGGGAAACGCAGTATTTT. Translated, it gives CASSGSSGRETQYF.

This clone was detected once. V gene TRBV5-1 combines with J gene TRBJ2-2; D call uncertain. The CDR3 runs to 13 residues. CDR1 is SGHRS, CDR2 YFSETQ, per germline. V lost 2 bases and J lost 3, with 5 bases in between. DNA for the CDR3: TGCGCCAGCAGCTTACAAGACACCGGGGAGCTGTTTTTT. Protein sequence: CASSLQDTGELFF.

Of note for this clone: Distinct nucleotide sequences in the sample also encode this CDR3. The chain recombines TRBV5-4 with TRBJ1-2, with TRBD1 as a possible D gene (6 bases). With 0 bases removed from V and 10 bases from J, the gap between germline ends came to 10 bases. This CDR3 has 12 residues. The V gene's germline CDR1 is SGHNT and CDR2 YYREEE (reference sequence). CDR3 region: CASSLGQDDYTF. The CDR3 region has the DNA TGTGCCAGCAGCTTGGGACAGGATGACTACACCTTC.

The rearrangement links TRBV19 to TRBJ2-3, with D unclear. The CDR3 spans 15 residues. Trimming removed 7 bases from V and 2 bases from J, with 16 bases in between. Germline lookup yields CDR1 LNHDA and CDR2 SQIVND (reference sequence). The chain's CDR3 is CASTPRRGNTDTQYF. CDR3 nucleotides: TGTGCCAGTACCCCCCGACGAGGAAACACAGATACGCAGTATTTT.

This sequence joins TRBV2 and TRBJ2-1; D gene uncertain. This CDR3 is 11 amino acids long. Looked up from germline, CDR1 is SNHLY and CDR2 is FYNNEI. Trimming took 2 bases from V and 11 from J, leaving 7 bases between them. The CDR3 reads CASSEPRKQFF. For the CDR3, the DNA is TGTGCCAGCAGTGAACCTAGAAAGCAGTTCTTC. Filled out from reference TRBV2 and TRBJ2-1, the complete variable domain reads EPEVTQTPSHQVTQMGQEVILRCVPISNHLYFYWYRQILGQKVEFLVSFYNNEISEKSEIFDDQFSVERPDGSNFTLKIRSTKLEDSAMYFCASSEPRKQFFGPGTRLTVL.

The rearrangement uses TRBV2 and TRBJ1-1; D is ambiguous. Deletions cut 8 bases from V and 1 base from J, with 11 bases between. Germline V CDR1 and CDR2: SNHLY, FYNNEI. This CDR3 is 13 amino acids long. This chain's CDR3 is CASCLWSNTEAFF. In DNA, the CDR3 is TGTGCCAGCTGCCTATGGTCGAACACTGAAGCTTTCTTT.

This clone was observed a single time. This chain connects TRBV6-6 to TRBJ2-3; D uncertain. Trimming pared 7 bases from V and 7 bases from J, leaving 12 bases between. The CDR3 loop spans 12 amino acids. The germline CDR1 and CDR2 sequences are MNHNY and SVGAGI (reference sequence). In nucleotides, the CDR3 is TGTGCCAGCACTAAAAATCCTTATACGCAGTATTTT. Translating it yields CASTKNPYTQYF.

The chain uses TRBV6-1 and TRBJ2-5, with D perhaps matching TRBD1 (6 bases). The J call could be wrong; TRBJ2-7 is a better fit for the DNA end. Germline-derived CDR1 and CDR2 are MNHNS and SASEGT. The CDR3 length is 13 residues. CDR3 loop: CASSTGSSYEQYF. The CDR3 nucleotides are TGTGCCAGCAGCACAGGGAGCTCCTACGAGCAGTACTTC.

This chain joins TRBV11-3 and TRBJ2-1, with 7 bases matching TRBD1. Germline lookup yields CDR1 SGHNT and CDR2 YENEEA. This CDR3 is 17 amino acids long. After removal of 5 bases from V and 3 bases from J, the junction contained 13 bases not matched to a gene. CDR3 loop: CASSPTPGTADYNEQFF. As DNA, the CDR3 is TGTGCCAGCAGCCCTACCCCGGGGACAGCCGACTACAATGAGCAGTTCTTC.

The chain recombines TRBV2 with TRBJ2-7; 7 bases are a match to TRBD1. The germline V gene has CDR1 SNHLY and CDR2 FYNNEI. V lost 6 bases, J lost 0 bases, and 8 bases stayed unmatched. This CDR3 is 15 amino acids long. The CDR3 DNA follows: TGTGCCAGCAGACCCGGGACAGCCATCTCCTACGAGCAGTACTTC. Its translation is CASRPGTAISYEQYF.

The table lists this clone with a count of one. The chain uses TRBV9 and TRBJ1-2, with D tentatively TRBD1 (6 bases). The V end lost 3 bases, the J end lost 7 bases, and 28 bases lay between the germline ends. The CDR3 is made up of 18 amino acids. Looked up from germline, CDR1 is SGDLS and CDR2 is YYNGEE. This CDR3 reads CASSAHGGAWGPSIGYTF. The CDR3 coding sequence is TGTGCCAGCAGCGCCCATGGGGGGGCTTGGGGTCCCTCTATTGGCTACACCTTC.

The chain recombines TRBV5-4 with TRBJ1-1; 7 bases match TRBD1. The CDR3 totals 14 residues. The V and J ends lost 5 bases and 5 bases, in that order; junction bases with no gene match: 9. The germline V gene encodes CDR1 SGHNT and CDR2 YYREEE (reference sequence). Here the CDR3 reads CASRGGPAETEAFF. The CDR3 DNA follows: TGTGCCAGCAGAGGGGGCCCGGCGGAGACTGAAGCTTTCTTT.

The gene calls are TRBV19 and TRBJ2-7; 7 nucleotides line up with TRBD1. Germline V gene sequence: CDR1 LNHDA, CDR2 SQIVND (reference sequence). V shed 2 bases and J 0 bases; nucleotides not matched to a gene: 4. The CDR3 runs 15 residues. The CDR3 sequence: CASSIKGATSYEQYF. The CDR3 nucleotides are TGTGCCAGTAGTATAAAGGGGGCGACCTCCTACGAGCAGTACTTC.

V usage is TRBV28 and J usage is TRBJ1-5; TRBD1 agrees at 7 bases. The CDR3 is made up of 14 amino acids. CDR1 and CDR2 (germline): MDHEN, SYDVKM. V trimming: 9 bases; J trimming: 3 bases; junction bases outside the gene matches: 8. The CDR3 spells CASRRQGNNQPQHF. The CDR3 bases are TGTGCCAGTCGGCGACAGGGAAACAATCAGCCCCAGCATTTT.

This clone was seen only once. The genes are TRBV19 and TRBJ1-1, with a tentative D call TRBD1 (5 bases). Trimming left V 4 bases short and J 1 base short, with 7 bases between. The CDR3 has 13 residues. Germline V gene lookup returns CDR1 LNHDA and CDR2 SQIVND (reference sequence). CDR3 amino acids: CASSKGANTEAFF. The CDR3 bases are TGTGCCAGTAGTAAAGGGGCGAACACTGAAGCTTTCTTT.

The rearrangement links TRBV4-2 to TRBJ1-2; D is undetermined. The CDR3 is made up of 14 amino acids. With 3 bases removed from V and 10 bases from J, the gap between germline ends came to 18 bases. The V gene's germline CDR1 is LGHNA and CDR2 YNFKEQ. The CDR3 sequence: CASSQSHAGKAYTF. As DNA, the CDR3 is TGTGCCAGCAGCCAGTCTCACGCCGGGAAGGCCTACACCTTC.